Listed below are T cell receptor beta chains from one sample, sequenced in a study of vaccination and CD4 T cells after COVID-19. TCRdb used MiXCR to reprocess the PCR reads, holding one entry per CDR3 protein. The sample has 14,000 or so distinct CDR3 sequences; roughly 71% are singletons. Their cognate antigens are unknown. The sample comprised CD4+ T cells from blood, cultured in vitro. These receptors originate from a human donor who had recovered from COVID-19. The CDR3 runs from the conserved cysteine through the conserved F or W. D genes are given only for firm matches. Size is omitted from some rows. Given values are once, few, many or a class for expanded clones.

j_call	d_call	v_call	clone_size	cdr3_aa	cdr3_nt
TRBJ1-6	.	TRBV7-9	.	CASSFTGLSNSPLHF	TGTGCCAGCAGCTTTACAGGGTTGAGTAATTCACCCCTCCACTTT
TRBJ1-2	TRBD1	TRBV20-1	few	CSDYRQGPYGYTF	TGCAGTGATTACCGACAGGGACCCTATGGCTACACCTTC
TRBJ1-1	.	TRBV7-9	few	CASSHPIRGSRPNTEAFF	TGTGCCAGCAGCCACCCTATCAGGGGTTCGAGGCCAAACACTGAAGCTTTCTTT
TRBJ2-3	.	TRBV6-5	.	CASSYSAAGDTQYF	TGTGCCAGCAGTTACTCCGCGGCGGGGGATACGCAGTATTTT
TRBJ1-5	TRBD1	TRBV6-1	.	CASSGGTGNFNQPQHF	TGTGCCAGCAGTGGGGGGACAGGGAACTTTAATCAGCCCCAGCATTTT
TRBJ2-5	TRBD1	TRBV7-2	.	CASSLGDRGLETQYF	TGTGCCAGCAGCTTGGGGGACAGGGGTTTGGAGACCCAGTACTTC
TRBJ2-7	TRBD1	TRBV27	.	CASSFLGQFSYEQYF	TGTGCCAGCAGCTTCCTGGGACAGTTTAGCTACGAGCAGTACTTC
TRBJ2-3	TRBD2	TRBV24-1	once	CATSAYPIAGGADTQYF	TGTGCCACCAGTGCCTACCCGATAGCGGGGGGGGCAGATACGCAGTATTTT
TRBJ2-3	.	TRBV20-1	.	CSTPRPSGDVYRDTQYF	TGCAGTACCCCTCGACCGTCAGGGGATGTTTATAGGGATACGCAGTATTTT
TRBJ1-4	.	TRBV28	.	CASRVGRLNEKLFF	TGTGCCAGCAGGGTAGGACGGCTTAATGAAAAACTGTTTTTT
TRBJ2-5	TRBD1	TRBV7-9	.	CASRQRGGTGVETQYF	TGTGCCAGCAGACAACGAGGAGGGACAGGGGTAGAGACCCAGTACTTC
TRBJ2-2	.	TRBV30	.	CAWRGRPTGELFF	TGTGCCTGGAGAGGGAGACCCACCGGGGAGCTGTTTTTT
TRBJ1-6	.	TRBV7-2	.	CASRQGLSSYNSPLHF	TGTGCCAGCAGACAGGGACTCAGCTCCTATAATTCACCCCTCCACTTT
TRBJ2-7	.	TRBV6-5	.	CASSSVAVSYEQYF	TGTGCCAGCAGTTCCGTTGCGGTGTCCTACGAGCAGTACTTC
TRBJ1-5	TRBD1	TRBV20-1	.	CSATSGGGDQPQHF	TGCAGTGCTACTTCAGGGGGCGGGGATCAGCCCCAGCATTTT
TRBJ2-2	.	TRBV2	.	CASRDDSGTGELFF	TGTGCCAGCAGAGATGACAGCGGCACCGGGGAGCTGTTTTTT
TRBJ2-3	TRBD2	TRBV15	.	CATSRDRTGGPDTQYF	TGTGCCACCAGCAGAGATCGAACGGGAGGGCCGGATACGCAGTATTTT
TRBJ1-2	.	TRBV27	.	CASSSRNLYGYTF	TGTGCCAGCAGTTCCAGGAACCTCTATGGCTACACCTTC
TRBJ1-1	.	TRBV5-1	.	CASSLPTQNTEAFF	TGCGCCAGCAGCCTTCCTACACAGAACACTGAAGCTTTCTTT
TRBJ2-5	.	TRBV20-1	.	CSARGREETQYF	TGCAGTGCTAGAGGTCGGGAAGAGACCCAGTACTTC
TRBJ2-7	.	TRBV6-1	.	CASSLGSNGFYEQYF	TGTGCCAGCAGCCTGGGGTCTAACGGATTCTACGAGCAGTACTTC
TRBJ1-1	.	TRBV5-1	.	CASSLGTNTEAFF	TGCGCCAGCAGCCTTGGGACGAACACTGAAGCTTTCTTT
TRBJ1-2	.	TRBV20-1	few	CSAIGQNYGYTF	TGCAGTGCTATCGGACAGAACTATGGCTACACCTTC
TRBJ2-1	TRBD1	TRBV24-1	.	CATSGLGTERYNEQFF	TGTGCCACCAGTGGTCTCGGGACAGAGAGATACAATGAGCAGTTCTTC